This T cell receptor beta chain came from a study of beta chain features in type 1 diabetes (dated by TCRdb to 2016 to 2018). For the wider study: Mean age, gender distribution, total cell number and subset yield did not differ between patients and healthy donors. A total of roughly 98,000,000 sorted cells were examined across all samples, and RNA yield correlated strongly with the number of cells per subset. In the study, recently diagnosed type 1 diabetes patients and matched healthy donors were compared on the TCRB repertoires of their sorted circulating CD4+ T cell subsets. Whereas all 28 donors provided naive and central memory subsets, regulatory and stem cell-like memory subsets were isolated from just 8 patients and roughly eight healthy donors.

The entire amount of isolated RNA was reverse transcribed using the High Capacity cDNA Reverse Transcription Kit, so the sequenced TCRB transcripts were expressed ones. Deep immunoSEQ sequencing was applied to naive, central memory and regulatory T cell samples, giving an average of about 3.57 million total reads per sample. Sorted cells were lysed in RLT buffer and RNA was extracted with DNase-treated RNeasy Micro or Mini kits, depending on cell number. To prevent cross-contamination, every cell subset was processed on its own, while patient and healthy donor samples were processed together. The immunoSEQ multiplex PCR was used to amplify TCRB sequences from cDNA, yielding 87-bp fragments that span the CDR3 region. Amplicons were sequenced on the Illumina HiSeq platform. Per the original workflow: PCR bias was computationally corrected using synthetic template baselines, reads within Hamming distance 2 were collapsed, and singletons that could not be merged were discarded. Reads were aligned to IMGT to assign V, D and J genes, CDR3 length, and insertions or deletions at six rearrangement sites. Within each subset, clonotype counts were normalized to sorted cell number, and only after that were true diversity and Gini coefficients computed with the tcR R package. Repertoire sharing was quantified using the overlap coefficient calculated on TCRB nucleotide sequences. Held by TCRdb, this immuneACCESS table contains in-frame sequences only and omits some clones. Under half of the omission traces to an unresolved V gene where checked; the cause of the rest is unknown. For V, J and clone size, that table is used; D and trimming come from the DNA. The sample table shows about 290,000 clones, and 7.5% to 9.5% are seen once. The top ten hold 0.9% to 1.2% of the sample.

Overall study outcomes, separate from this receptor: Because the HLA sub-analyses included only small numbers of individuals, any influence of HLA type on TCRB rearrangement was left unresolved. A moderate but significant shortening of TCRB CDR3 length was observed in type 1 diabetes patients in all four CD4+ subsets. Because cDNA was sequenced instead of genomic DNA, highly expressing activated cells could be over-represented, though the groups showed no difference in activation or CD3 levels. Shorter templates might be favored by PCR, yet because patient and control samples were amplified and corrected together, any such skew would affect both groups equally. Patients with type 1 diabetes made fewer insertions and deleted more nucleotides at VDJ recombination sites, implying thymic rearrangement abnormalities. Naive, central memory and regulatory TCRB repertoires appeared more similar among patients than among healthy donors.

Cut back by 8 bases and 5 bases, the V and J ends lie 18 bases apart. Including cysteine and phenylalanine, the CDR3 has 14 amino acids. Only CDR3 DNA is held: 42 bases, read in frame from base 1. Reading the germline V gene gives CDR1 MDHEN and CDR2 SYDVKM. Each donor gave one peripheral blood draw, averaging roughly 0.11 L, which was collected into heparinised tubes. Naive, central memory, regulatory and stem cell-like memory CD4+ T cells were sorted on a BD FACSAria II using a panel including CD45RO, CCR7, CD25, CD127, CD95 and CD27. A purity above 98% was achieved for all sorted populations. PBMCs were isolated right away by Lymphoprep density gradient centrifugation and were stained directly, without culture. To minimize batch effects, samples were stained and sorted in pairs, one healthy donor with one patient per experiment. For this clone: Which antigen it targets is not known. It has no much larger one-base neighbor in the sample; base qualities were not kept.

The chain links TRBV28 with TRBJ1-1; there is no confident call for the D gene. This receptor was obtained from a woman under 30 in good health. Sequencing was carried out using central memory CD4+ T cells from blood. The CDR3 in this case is CASGRLSIYTEAFF. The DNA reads TGTGCCAGCGGACGACTTAGTATTTATACTGAAGCTTTCTTT.